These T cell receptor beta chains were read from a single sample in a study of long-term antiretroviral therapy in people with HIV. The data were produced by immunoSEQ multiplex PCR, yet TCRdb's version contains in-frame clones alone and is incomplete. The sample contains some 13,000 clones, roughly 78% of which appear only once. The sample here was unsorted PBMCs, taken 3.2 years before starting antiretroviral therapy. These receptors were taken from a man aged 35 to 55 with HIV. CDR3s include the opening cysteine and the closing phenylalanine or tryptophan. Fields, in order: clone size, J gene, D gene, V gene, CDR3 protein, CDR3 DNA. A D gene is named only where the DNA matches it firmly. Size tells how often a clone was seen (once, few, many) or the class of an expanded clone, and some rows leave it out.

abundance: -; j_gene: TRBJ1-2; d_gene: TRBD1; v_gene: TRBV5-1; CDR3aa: CASSLPDRGLGYTF; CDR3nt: TGCGCCAGCAGCTTACCTGACAGGGGGCTGGGCTACACCTTC
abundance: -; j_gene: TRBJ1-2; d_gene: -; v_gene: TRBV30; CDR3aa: CAWNPRGWLYGYTF; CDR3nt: TGTGCCTGGAACCCTCGGGGGTGGCTCTATGGCTACACCTTC
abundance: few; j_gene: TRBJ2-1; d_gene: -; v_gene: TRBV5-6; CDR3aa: CASSLMVYNEQFF; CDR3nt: TGTGCCAGCAGCTTGATGGTGTACAATGAGCAGTTCTTC
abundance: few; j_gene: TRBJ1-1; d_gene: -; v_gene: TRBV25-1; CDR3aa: CASSEYGGRNEAFF; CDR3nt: TGTGCCAGCAGTGAATATGGGGGCAGGAATGAAGCTTTCTTT
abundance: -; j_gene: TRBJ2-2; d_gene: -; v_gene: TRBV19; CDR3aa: CASSIVYRGKLGLALTNTGELFF; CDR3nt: TGTGCCAGTAGTATAGTTTACAGGGGGAAACTTGGACTAGCGCTTACGAACACCGGGGAGCTGTTTTTT
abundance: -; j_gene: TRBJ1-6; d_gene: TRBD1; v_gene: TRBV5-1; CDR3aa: CASRFSPGQGISPLHF; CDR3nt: TGCGCCAGCAGATTTTCTCCGGGACAGGGAATTTCACCCCTCCACTTT
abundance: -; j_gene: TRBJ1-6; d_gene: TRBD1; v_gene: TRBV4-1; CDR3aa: CASSQDGQGGPLHF; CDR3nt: TGCGCCAGCAGCCAAGACGGACAGGGAGGTCCCCTCCACTTT
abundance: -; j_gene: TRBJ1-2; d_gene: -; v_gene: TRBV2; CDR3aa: CASRLTNYGYTF; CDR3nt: TGTGCCAGCAGGTTAACTAACTATGGCTACACCTTC
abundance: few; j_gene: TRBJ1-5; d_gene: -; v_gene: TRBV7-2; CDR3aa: CASRYTGLGQPQHF; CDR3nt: TGTGCCAGCAGGTATACAGGTCTCGGTCAGCCCCAGCATTTT
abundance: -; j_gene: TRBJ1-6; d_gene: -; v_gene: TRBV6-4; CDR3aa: CASSRQVLNSPLHF; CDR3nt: TGTGCCAGCAGTCGCCAGGTTCTCAATTCACCCCTCCACTTT
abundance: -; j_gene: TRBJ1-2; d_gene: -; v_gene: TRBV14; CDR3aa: CASSPRWMAGHDYGYTF; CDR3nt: TGTGCCAGCAGCCCCCGGTGGATGGCAGGGCACGACTATGGCTACACCTTC
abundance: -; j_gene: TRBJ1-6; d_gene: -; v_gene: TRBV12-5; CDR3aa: CASGRQDNSPLHF; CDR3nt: TGTGCTAGTGGCCGACAGGATAATTCACCCCTCCACTTT
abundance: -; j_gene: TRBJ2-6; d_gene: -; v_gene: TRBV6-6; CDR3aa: CASSRGNGANVLTF; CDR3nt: TGTGCCAGCAGTCGGGGGAACGGGGCCAACGTCCTGACTTTC
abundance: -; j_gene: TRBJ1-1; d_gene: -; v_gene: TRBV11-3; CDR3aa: CASSLGGGSRTEAFF; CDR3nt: TGTGCCAGCAGCTTAGGGGGGGGCAGTCGCACTGAAGCTTTCTTT
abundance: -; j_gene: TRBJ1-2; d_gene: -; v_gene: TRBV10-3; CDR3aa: CAIKEGKDLYTF; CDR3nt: TGTGCCATCAAAGAGGGGAAGGATTTGTACACCTTC
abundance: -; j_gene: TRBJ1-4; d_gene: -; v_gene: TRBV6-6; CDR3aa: CASKRGETNEKLFF; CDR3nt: TGTGCCAGCAAACGAGGGGAAACTAATGAAAAACTGTTTTTT
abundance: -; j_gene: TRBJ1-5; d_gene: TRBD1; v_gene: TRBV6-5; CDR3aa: CASSRTGKNQPQHF; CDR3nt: TGTGCCAGCAGCCGGACAGGGAAAAATCAGCCCCAGCATTTT
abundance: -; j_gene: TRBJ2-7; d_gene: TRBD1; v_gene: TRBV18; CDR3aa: CASSPRDRGPYEQYF; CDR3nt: TGTGCCAGCTCACCACGGGACAGGGGACCCTACGAGCAGTACTTC
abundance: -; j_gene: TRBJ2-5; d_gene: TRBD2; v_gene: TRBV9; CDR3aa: CASSVGLALETQYF; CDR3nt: TGTGCCAGCAGCGTCGGACTAGCGCTTGAGACCCAGTACTTC
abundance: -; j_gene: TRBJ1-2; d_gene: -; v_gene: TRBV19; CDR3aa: CASTDMGYGYTF; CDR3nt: TGTGCCAGTACCGATATGGGATATGGCTACACCTTC
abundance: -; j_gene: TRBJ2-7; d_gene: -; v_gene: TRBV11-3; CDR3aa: CASSSGGGLYTYEQYF; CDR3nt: TGTGCCAGCAGCTCTGGGGGTGGGCTATACACCTACGAGCAGTACTTC
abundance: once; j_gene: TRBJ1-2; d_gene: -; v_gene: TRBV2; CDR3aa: CASSDGRADYGYTF; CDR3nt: TGTGCCAGCAGTGACGGCAGGGCTGACTATGGCTACACCTTC
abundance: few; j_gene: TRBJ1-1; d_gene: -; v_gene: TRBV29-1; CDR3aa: CSVVRTVEAFF; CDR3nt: TGCAGCGTTGTAAGGACAGTGGAAGCTTTCTTT
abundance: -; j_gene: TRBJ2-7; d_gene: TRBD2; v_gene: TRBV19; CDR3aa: CASSRSGGDSYEQYF; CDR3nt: TGTGCCAGTAGTCGCAGCGGGGGGGACTCCTACGAGCAGTACTTC
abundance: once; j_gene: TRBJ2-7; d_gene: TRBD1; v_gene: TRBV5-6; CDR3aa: CASIPTGGAGQYF; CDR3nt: TGTGCCAGCATCCCCACAGGGGGCGCGGGGCAGTACTTC
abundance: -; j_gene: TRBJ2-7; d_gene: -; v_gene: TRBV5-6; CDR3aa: CASSLNNRAGEQYF; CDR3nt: TGTGCCAGCAGCTTGAATAACAGGGCTGGAGAGCAGTACTTC
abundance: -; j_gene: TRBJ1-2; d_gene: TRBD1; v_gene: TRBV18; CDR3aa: CASSSSQGASYGYTF; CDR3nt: TGTGCCAGCTCATCATCACAGGGGGCCTCCTATGGCTACACCTTC
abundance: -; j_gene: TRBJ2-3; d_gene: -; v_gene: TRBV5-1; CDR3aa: CASSFGVLLADTQYF; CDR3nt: TGCGCCAGCAGCTTTGGCGTACTTCTCGCAGATACGCAGTATTTT
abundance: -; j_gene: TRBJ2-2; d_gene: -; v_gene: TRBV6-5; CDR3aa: CASSLYFTGGGGELFF; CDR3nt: TGTGCCAGCAGTTTGTATTTTACGGGGGGCGGCGGGGAGCTGTTTTTT
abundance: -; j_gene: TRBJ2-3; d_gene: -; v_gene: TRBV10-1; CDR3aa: CASSDLRYEDTQYF; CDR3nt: TGCGCCAGCAGTGACCTCCGGTATGAAGATACGCAGTATTTT
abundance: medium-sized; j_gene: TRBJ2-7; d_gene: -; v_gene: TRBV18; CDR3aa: CASSPRQATSYEQYF; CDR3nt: TGTGCCAGCTCACCAAGACAGGCGACCTCCTACGAGCAGTACTTC
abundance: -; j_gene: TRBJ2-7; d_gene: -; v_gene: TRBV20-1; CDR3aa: CSATNTYEQYF; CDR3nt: TGCAGTGCTACTAATACCTACGAGCAGTACTTC
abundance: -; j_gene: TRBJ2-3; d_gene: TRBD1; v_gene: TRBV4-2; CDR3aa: CASSQVLGQGPTDTQYF; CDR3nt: TGTGCCAGCAGCCAAGTCTTAGGACAGGGCCCCACAGATACGCAGTATTTT
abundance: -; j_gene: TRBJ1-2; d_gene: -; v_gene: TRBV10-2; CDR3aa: CASSVDFNGYTF; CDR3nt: TGCGCCAGCAGTGTGGACTTTAATGGCTACACCTTC
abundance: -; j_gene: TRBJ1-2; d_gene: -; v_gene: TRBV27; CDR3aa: CASSLGGINYGYTF; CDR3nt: TGTGCCAGCAGTTTAGGCGGTATTAACTATGGCTACACCTTC
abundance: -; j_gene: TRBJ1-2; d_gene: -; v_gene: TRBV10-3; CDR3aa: CAISEFRDTNYGYTF; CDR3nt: TGTGCCATCAGTGAGTTCAGGGACACTAACTATGGCTACACCTTC
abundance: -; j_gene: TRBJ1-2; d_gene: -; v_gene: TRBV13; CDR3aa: CASSLRDRGNYGYTF; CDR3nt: TGTGCCAGCAGCTTAAGGGACCGGGGTAACTATGGCTACACCTTC
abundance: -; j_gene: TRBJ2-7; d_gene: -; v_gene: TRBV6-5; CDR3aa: CASSSTELSSYEQYF; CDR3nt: TGTGCCAGCAGTAGTACAGAGTTAAGCTCCTACGAGCAGTACTTC
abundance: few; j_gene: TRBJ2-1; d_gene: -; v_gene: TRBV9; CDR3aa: CASSVGDYNEQFF; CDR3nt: TGTGCCAGCAGCGTAGGGGACTACAATGAGCAGTTCTTC
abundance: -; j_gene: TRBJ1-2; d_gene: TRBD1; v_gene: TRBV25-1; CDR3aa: CASSNRDRPTYGYTF; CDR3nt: TGTGCCAGCAGTAACCGGGACAGGCCCACGTATGGCTACACCTTC